Below, one TCR beta chain is given with its context. V was clipped by 2 bases and J by 14 bases, with 13 bases between them. Germline-derived CDR1 and CDR2 are SGHTA and FQGNSA. The CDR3 runs to 13 residues. TCRdb processed the 5' RACE reads anew with MiXCR; each CDR3 protein has one entry. The sample includes 200,000 to 250,000 distinct CDR3 sequences, under 12% seen only once; the top ten take 3%. This sample was taken from a study of T-cell memory formation after mild COVID-19. The chain links TRBV7-2 to TRBJ1-6; D gene ambiguous. Sequences were obtained from PBMCs or a T cell subset sorted from them (not recorded which). The origin of this receptor is a man in his late teens or twenties who had mild COVID-19 (a few samples of this study predate the infection). Cell type and time point are not known. The CDR3 nucleotides are TGTGCCAGCAGCTTAAGGTCCCGGGAGGCCCTCCACTTT. Translated, it gives CASSLRSREALHF.